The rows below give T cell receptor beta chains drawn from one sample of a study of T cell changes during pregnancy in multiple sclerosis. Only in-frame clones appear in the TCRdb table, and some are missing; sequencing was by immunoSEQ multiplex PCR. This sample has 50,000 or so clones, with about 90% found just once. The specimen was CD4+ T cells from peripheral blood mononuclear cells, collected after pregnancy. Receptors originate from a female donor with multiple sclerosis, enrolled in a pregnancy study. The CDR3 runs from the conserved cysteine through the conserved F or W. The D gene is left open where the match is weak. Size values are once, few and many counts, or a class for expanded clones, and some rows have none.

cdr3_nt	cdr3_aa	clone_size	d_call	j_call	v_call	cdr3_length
TGCGCCAGCAGCTCCTGGGGGGGCCCGAACACTGAAGCTTTCTTT	CASSSWGGPNTEAFF	-	-	TRBJ1-1	TRBV5-1	15
TGTGCCAGCAGCCCACCAGACAGAAGCTCTGGGGCCAACGTCCTGACTTTC	CASSPPDRSSGANVLTF	-	-	TRBJ2-6	TRBV7-8	17
TGTGCCAGCAGCCCGACCTCTGGTCTAGCGGGATCTGTGGATACGCAGTATTTT	CASSPTSGLAGSVDTQYF	-	TRBD2	TRBJ2-3	TRBV11-3	18
TGTGCCAGCAGTTTAGGAAGGACTAGCGGGAGAATGGAGACCCAGTACTTC	CASSLGRTSGRMETQYF	once	TRBD2	TRBJ2-5	TRBV28	17
TGTGCCAGCAGTCCCCGGGAGGTCACCCATTACGAGCAGTACTTC	CASSPREVTHYEQYF	-	TRBD2	TRBJ2-7	TRBV6-5	15
TGTGCCAGCAGCTTAGTGTCGCAGATTCTTAACAATGAGCAGTTCTTC	CASSLVSQILNNEQFF	-	-	TRBJ2-1	TRBV5-4	16
TGTGCCAGCAGCTTGGTGGGGGCAGCTGGAAACACCATATATTTT	CASSLVGAAGNTIYF	-	-	TRBJ1-3	TRBV5-6	15
TGTGCCAGCAGTTCTAGCGGGAGAGCAGATACGCAGTATTTT	CASSSSGRADTQYF	once	TRBD2	TRBJ2-3	TRBV6-1	14
-	CASSFLAGEAFF	-	-	TRBJ1-1	TRBV28	12
TGTGCCAGCTCAGAACTGGCGACTAGCCCCCAAGAGACCCAGTACTTC	CASSELATSPQETQYF	-	TRBD2	TRBJ2-5	TRBV18	16
TGTGCCACCAGCAGAAGTCCCACGGGGACCCAGTACTTC	CATSRSPTGTQYF	once	-	TRBJ2-5	TRBV15	13
TGTGCCAGCAGCTTCGGTGGGAGTGGTTTGACCGGGGAGCTGTTTTTT	CASSFGGSGLTGELFF	-	-	TRBJ2-2	TRBV5-6	16
TGCAGCGTCCTAACTGCTAACAGGAACACTGAAGCTTTCTTT	CSVLTANRNTEAFF	-	-	TRBJ1-1	TRBV29-1	14
TGCACCAGCAGTCAAGAGGCCAGCTCCTACAATGAGCAGTTCTTC	CTSSQEASSYNEQFF	once	-	TRBJ2-1	TRBV1	15
TGTGCCAGCAGCGTATTTAGCGGGGTACAAGAGACCCAGTACTTC	CASSVFSGVQETQYF	-	TRBD2	TRBJ2-5	TRBV9	15
TGCGCCAGCAGTGAGTCCGGTTGGTTGACTAGCGGGATCGATGAGCAGTTCTTC	CASSESGWLTSGIDEQFF	-	TRBD2	TRBJ2-1	TRBV10-2	18
TGTGCCAGCAGCCAAGTACGGGACAGGGACAATGGCTACACCTTC	CASSQVRDRDNGYTF	-	TRBD1	TRBJ1-2	TRBV14	15
TGTGCCTGGAACCTGGGAGCGGGAGGCTACACCTTC	CAWNLGAGGYTF	-	-	TRBJ1-2	TRBV30	12
TGTGCCAGCAGTTTATCGCAGCGGACCTACAATGAGCAGTTCTTC	CASSLSQRTYNEQFF	-	-	TRBJ2-1	TRBV27	15
TGCGCCAGCAGCCAAGGGGCAGGGGTTCAGCCCCAGCATTTT	CASSQGAGVQPQHF	-	-	TRBJ1-5	TRBV4-3	14
TGCGCCAGCAGCCACCCCCTTACCCGGGAGACGCAGTATTTT	CASSHPLTRETQYF	once	-	TRBJ2-3	TRBV4-1	14
TGTGCCAGCAGCCCTCGCACAGGGGGCGCAGGAAACATTCAGTACTTC	CASSPRTGGAGNIQYF	-	TRBD1	TRBJ2-4	TRBV7-9	16
TGTGCCAGCAGCCTGGGGACTAGCGGGACCGGGGAGCTGTTTTTT	CASSLGTSGTGELFF	-	TRBD2	TRBJ2-2	TRBV11-3	15
TGCGCCAGCAGCGAGGGACAGGTGATGAACACTGAAGCTTTCTTT	CASSEGQVMNTEAFF	-	TRBD1	TRBJ1-1	TRBV5-1	15
TGTGCCAGCAGTGATAAAATGGGGGGGACTAACCCCTACGAGCAGTACTTC	CASSDKMGGTNPYEQYF	-	TRBD2	TRBJ2-7	TRBV27	17
TGTGCCAGCAGTGTTCGACTAGCGGGAGGTTTCCCAGATACGCAGTATTTT	CASSVRLAGGFPDTQYF	-	TRBD2	TRBJ2-3	TRBV27	17
TGCGCCAGCAGCCCAGGGGCGGCTAGCGGCTACAATGAGCAGTTCTTC	CASSPGAASGYNEQFF	-	-	TRBJ2-1	TRBV4-1	16
TGTGCCTGGAACGCGGCAGGGGAATCACCCCTCCACTTT	CAWNAAGESPLHF	-	-	TRBJ1-6	TRBV30	13
TGTGCCAGCTCACCACCTTTTCCAGGGCCGAATAACTATGGCTACACCTTC	CASSPPFPGPNNYGYTF	-	-	TRBJ1-2	TRBV18	17
TGTGCCAGCAGCTGGACAGGGGGCTCAGGAAGCAATCAGCCCCAGCATTTT	CASSWTGGSGSNQPQHF	-	TRBD1	TRBJ1-5	TRBV5-6	17
TGTGCCAGCAGCTCGCTACTAGCGAGAGGGCAAGATACGCAGTATTTT	CASSSLLARGQDTQYF	-	TRBD2	TRBJ2-3	TRBV11-2	16
TGTGCCAGCAGTTACTCGGGTGACATAAGGACCCAGTACTTC	CASSYSGDIRTQYF	-	-	TRBJ2-5	TRBV6-6	14
TGTGCCAGCAGTTCCTCCCTGGACAATGCCTACGAGCAGTACTTC	CASSSSLDNAYEQYF	-	-	TRBJ2-7	TRBV27	15
TGTGCCAGCAGCGGACGACAGGGGGTAAATGAGCAGTTCTTC	CASSGRQGVNEQFF	-	TRBD1	TRBJ2-1	TRBV5-4	14
TGTGCCAGCACCTCGACAGGGACTGGGGCCAACGTCCTGACTTTC	CASTSTGTGANVLTF	-	TRBD1	TRBJ2-6	TRBV28	15